The sequence of this TCR beta chain was determined in a study of cytomegalovirus exposure and HLA in healthy donors. Study-wide context: Caucasian-associated ancestry cluster membership applied to 75% to 85% of about 370 genotyped donors.

The study ran its PCR with 60 Vbeta and 13 Jbeta primers. Study processing details: In a later analysis, the count reached some 83 million unique TCR beta chains, with roughly 12 million shared. Method: immunoSEQ multiplex PCR; TCRdb's copy keeps in-frame clones and lacks some. That table gives V, J and clone size, and the DNA gave D and trimming. The repertoire holds approximately 130,000 clones, 81% seen once, with 0.7% in the top ten. Worth noting for this clone: The antigen remains unidentified.

General study points: An analysis done earlier found most TCR beta V segments productive about 87% or about 30% of the time. Later analysis placed DRB1 highest and HLA-C lowest in TCR association rates, which differed by HLA locus.

V shed 5 bases, J shed 10 bases, and the junction held 8 bases outside the gene matches. Germline-derived CDR1 and CDR2 are SGHAT and FQDESV (reference sequence). The CDR3 covers 13 residues. The genes are TRBV11-1 and TRBJ2-3, with 8 bases matching TRBD1. The sample comprised PBMCs. This receptor was taken from a man between 18 and 35 years old in good health and CMV-seronegative. The CDR3 sequence is CASSPGQGLAQYF. The CDR3 region has the DNA TGTGCCAGCAGCCCAGGACAGGGTCTGGCGCAGTATTTT.